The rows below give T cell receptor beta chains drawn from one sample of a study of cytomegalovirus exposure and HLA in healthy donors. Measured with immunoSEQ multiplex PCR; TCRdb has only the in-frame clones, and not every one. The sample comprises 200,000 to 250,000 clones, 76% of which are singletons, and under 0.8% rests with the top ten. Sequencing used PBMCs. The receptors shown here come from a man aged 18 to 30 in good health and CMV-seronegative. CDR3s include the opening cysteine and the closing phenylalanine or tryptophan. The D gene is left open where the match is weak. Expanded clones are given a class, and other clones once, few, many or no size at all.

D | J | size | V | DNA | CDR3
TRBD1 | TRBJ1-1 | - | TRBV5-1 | TGCGCCAGCAGCTTGGAGGGACAGGGATCCACTGAAGCTTTCTTT | CASSLEGQGSTEAFF
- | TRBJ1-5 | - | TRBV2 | TGTGCCAGCAGTAGGGAGTCCAAGAATCAGCCCCAGCATTTT | CASSRESKNQPQHF
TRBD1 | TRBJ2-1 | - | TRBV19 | TGTGCCAGTAGTTCCTCCCCGGCCGGGACAGGGGTAAATGAGCAGTTCTTC | CASSSSPAGTGVNEQFF
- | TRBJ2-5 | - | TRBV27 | TGTGCCAGCAGTCGGCAGGGTCAAGAGACCCAGTACTTC | CASSRQGQETQYF
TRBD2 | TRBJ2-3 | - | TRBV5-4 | TGTGCCAGCAGCTTGGGGGGTACTAGCGCAGATACGCAGTATTTT | CASSLGGTSADTQYF
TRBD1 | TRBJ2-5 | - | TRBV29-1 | TGCAGCGCTCGCTTATTTTTACCGGGGACAGGGTCGCAAGAGACCCAGTACTTC | CSARLFLPGTGSQETQYF
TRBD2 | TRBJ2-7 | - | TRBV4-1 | TGCGCCAGCAGCCAGGTAGATATGGGACTAGCGGGAGCAAACGGGCAGTACTTC | CASSQVDMGLAGANGQYF
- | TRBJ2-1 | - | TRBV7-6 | TGTGCCAGCAGCTTACTGGGAGACAATGAGCAGTTCTTC | CASSLLGDNEQFF
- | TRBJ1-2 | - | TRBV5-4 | TGTGCCAGCAGCTTGGACGGACAGATCTATGGCTACACCTTC | CASSLDGQIYGYTF
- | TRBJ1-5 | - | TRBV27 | TGTGCCAGCAGTTTGGACAGAAATAGCAATCAGCCCCAGCATTTT | CASSLDRNSNQPQHF
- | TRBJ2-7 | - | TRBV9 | TGTGCCAGCAGCGTAGAGGACTTACCCTACGAGCAGTACTTC | CASSVEDLPYEQYF
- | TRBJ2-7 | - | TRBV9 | TGTGCCAGCAGCGTAGGGCCCGGACAGTGGGACGAGCAGTACTTC | CASSVGPGQWDEQYF
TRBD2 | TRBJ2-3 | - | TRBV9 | TGTGCCAGCAGCCCCAATCTAGCGGTCAACACAGATACGCAGTATTTT | CASSPNLAVNTDTQYF
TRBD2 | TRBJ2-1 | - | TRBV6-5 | TGTGCCAGCCACCGACAAGCGGGAGTCTTCGGTGAGCAGTTCTTC | CASHRQAGVFGEQFF
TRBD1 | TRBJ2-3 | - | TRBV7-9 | TGTGCCGGAGGGACAGGGTTCACAGATACGCAGTATTTT | CAGGTGFTDTQYF
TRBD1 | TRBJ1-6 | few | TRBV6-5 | TGTGCCAGCAGTTACGGGGACAGTAATTCACCCCTCCACTTT | CASSYGDSNSPLHF
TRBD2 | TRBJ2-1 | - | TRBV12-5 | TGTGCTAGTGGTTTGCCGCCTCAAATAGCGGGAGGGCCCAATGAGCAGTTCTTC | CASGLPPQIAGGPNEQFF
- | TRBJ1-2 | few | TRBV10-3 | TGTGCCGTTAGAGGAGACTATGGCTACACCTTC | CAVRGDYGYTF
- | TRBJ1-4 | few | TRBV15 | TGTGCCACCAGCAGAGATCCGTGGTCTAGGGAGTGGTTTGAAAAACTGTTTTTT | CATSRDPWSREWFEKLFF
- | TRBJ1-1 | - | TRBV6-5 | TGTGCCAGCAGTGGGCTCAGCCTGAACACTGAAGCTTTCTTT | CASSGLSLNTEAFF
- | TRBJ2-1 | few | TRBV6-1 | TGTGCCAGCGGAGGACTCAACTACAATGAGCAGTTCTTC | CASGGLNYNEQFF
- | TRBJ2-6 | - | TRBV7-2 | TGTGCCAGCAGCTTAATTCAGGGATTCTCCGGGGCCAACGTCCTGACTTTC | CASSLIQGFSGANVLTF
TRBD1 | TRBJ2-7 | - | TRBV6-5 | TGTGCCAGCAGACCACTGGACAGGGGCTACGAGCAGTACTTC | CASRPLDRGYEQYF
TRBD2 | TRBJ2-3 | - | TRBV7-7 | TGTGCTAGCAGCTTAGTAGTAGCGGGAAGCCGGACTGGCACAGATACGCAGTATTTT | CASSLVVAGSRTGTDTQYF
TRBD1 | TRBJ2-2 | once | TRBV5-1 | TGCGCCAGCAGCTTAATGACAGGGGGGACCGGGGAGCTGTTTTTT | CASSLMTGGTGELFF
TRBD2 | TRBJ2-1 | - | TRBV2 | TGTGCCAGCAGGAAGCGGGAGGCCTTAGACAATGAGCAGTTCTTC | CASRKREALDNEQFF
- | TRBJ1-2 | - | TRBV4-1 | TGCGCCAGCAGCCTCCCTCTCCGGGGGGATCGCTATGGCTACACCTTC | CASSLPLRGDRYGYTF
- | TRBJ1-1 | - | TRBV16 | TGTGCCAGCAGTCTAAGACTCACAGGTAGCACTGAAGCTTTCTTC | CASSLRLTGSTEAFF
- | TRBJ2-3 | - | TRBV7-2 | TGTGCCAGCAGCCCCCAGGCGGCGGGACTAGATACGCAGTATTTT | CASSPQAAGLDTQYF
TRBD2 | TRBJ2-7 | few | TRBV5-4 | TGTGCCTCCTCGGGGCTAGCGGGAGGCTACGAGCAGTACTTC | CASSGLAGGYEQYF
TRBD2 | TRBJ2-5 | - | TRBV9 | TGTGCCAGCACCCCAAAAGGGACTAGCGGGAGGGGAGAGACCCAGTACTTC | CASTPKGTSGRGETQYF
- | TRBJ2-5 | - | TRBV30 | TGTGCCTGGTCTGGGGCAGGAGAGACCCAGTACTTC | CAWSGAGETQYF
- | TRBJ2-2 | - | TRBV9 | TGTGCCAGCAGCGTAGGCGGAGGTCGGACCACCGGGGAGCTGTTTTTT | CASSVGGGRTTGELFF
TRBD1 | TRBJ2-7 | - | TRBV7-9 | TGTGCCAGCAGCTTAGGGGGGGAGACAGGGGTCGCCTACGAGCAGTACTTC | CASSLGGETGVAYEQYF
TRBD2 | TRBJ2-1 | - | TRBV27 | TGTGCCAGCAGTTTATCGCTAGCGGGAGGCAATGAGCAGTTCTTC | CASSLSLAGGNEQFF
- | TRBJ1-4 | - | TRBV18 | TGTGCCACCTCACCTTCTCGGGATGAAAAACTGTTTTTT | CATSPSRDEKLFF
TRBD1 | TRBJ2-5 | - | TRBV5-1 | TGCGCCAGCAGCTTACTACCCCCTCAGACAGGGCAGTTGGAGACCCAGTACTTC | CASSLLPPQTGQLETQYF
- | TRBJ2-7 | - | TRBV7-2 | TGTGCCAGCAGCTTGGACAGAACTGTATCATACGAGCAGTACTTC | CASSLDRTVSYEQYF
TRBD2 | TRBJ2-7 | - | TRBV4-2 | TGTGCCAGCAGCCAGCCACTAGCGGAAGCCTACGAGCAGTACTTC | CASSQPLAEAYEQYF
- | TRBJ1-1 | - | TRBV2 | TGTGCCAGCAATATTGCAGAGAACACTGAAGCTTTCTTT | CASNIAENTEAFF
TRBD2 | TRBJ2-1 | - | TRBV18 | TGTGCCAGCTCACCTGGGACTAGCGGGAGGGAGACCTACAATGAGCAGTTCTTC | CASSPGTSGRETYNEQFF